These 14 T cell receptor beta chains were sequenced from one sample in a study of regulatory T cells in long-lasting Graves disease. Building of the TCR beta libraries involved iRepertoire HTBI primers and Arm-PCR of CDR3 regions. TCRdb passed the multiplex PCR reads through MiXCR, listing each CDR3 protein once. The sample has under 300,000 distinct CDR3 sequences; 15% to 20% are singletons. Time point of the sample: newly diagnosed GD, antithyroid drugs for less than 3 months. The TCR library was prepared using RNA isolated from PBMCs. This sample also belongs to another study, concerning T cells in Graves' hyperthyroidism and ophthalmopathy.

This specimen consisted of peripheral blood mononuclear cells (PBMCs), obtained at new diagnosis, from a patient treated with antithyroid drugs. Receptors originate from a young woman with Graves disease.

Details on this clonotype: With a far larger clone one base away, a read error is the likely cause. The chain couples TRBV2 to TRBJ2-7, with unresolved D. CDR1 SNHLY and CDR2 FYNNEI come from the germline V gene. The CDR3 totals 14 residues. The CDR3 region has the DNA TGTGCCAGCAGCCAAGAAGTATACTCCTACGAGCGGTACTTC. It encodes CASSQEVYSYERYF.

V gene TRBV11-2 combines with J gene TRBJ2-1; no clear D gene. CDR1 and CDR2 from the germline V gene are SGHAT and FQNNGV. Deletions cut 5 bases from V and 8 bases from J, with 16 bases between. This CDR3 has 14 residues. CDR3 sequence: CASSPPPGSDEQFF. CDR3 sequence (DNA): TGTGCCAGCAGCCCCCCCCCAGGATCGGATGAGCAGTTCTTC.

This clonotype was seen repeatedly, ten times or more. V is TRBV9 and J is TRBJ1-5; D possibly corresponds to TRBD1 (5 bases). The CDR3 length is 15 residues. Germline V gene lookup returns CDR1 SGDLS and CDR2 YYNGEE. V was shortened by 3 bases and J by 1 base, with 11 bases between the two germline ends. The CDR3 reads CASSASGGSNQPQHF. The CDR3 region has the DNA TGTGCCAGCAGCGCCTCGGGGGGGAGCAATCAGCCCCAGCATTTT.

This clonotype has at least ten counts. The chain uses TRBV6-1 and TRBJ2-1; D might be TRBD1 (5 bases). The germline CDR1 and CDR2 sequences are MNHNS and SASEGT. The CDR3 extends over 14 amino acids. V gave up 8 bases and J gave up 3 bases, with 14 bases separating them. CDR3 in DNA: TGTGCCAGCTCAGGGATCCTGGACTACAATGAGCAGTTCTTC. Its translation: CASSGILDYNEQFF.

There are many counts of this clonotype. The V and J genes are TRBV6-1 and TRBJ1-1; TRBD1 matches at 8 bases. The junction had 8 bases not matched to a gene; V was cut back by 7 bases and J by 4 bases. The length of the CDR3 is 14 residues. Germline lookup yields CDR1 MNHNS and CDR2 SASEGT. CDR3 DNA sequence: TGTGCCAGCAACAAACAGGGGGATGTCACTGAAGCTTTCTTT. Translated: CASNKQGDVTEAFF.

In its sample, this clonotype was seen many times. The chain carries TRBV12-3 or TRBV12-4 and TRBJ1-5; possible D gene TRBD1, 6 bases. The CDR3 has 12 amino acids. Between the trimmed V and J ends, which lost 7 bases and 2 bases, there was a span of 6 bases. The DNA for the CDR3 is TGTGCCAGCACAGGGGGCAATCAGCCCCAGCATTTT. Its translation is CASTGGNQPQHF.

There are many counts of this clonotype. The J gene is TRBJ2-1, the V gene TRBV5-1; 8 nucleotides agree with TRBD2. The CDR3 is made up of 14 amino acids. Trimming removed 3 bases from V and 6 bases from J; junction bases left unmatched: 5. CDR1 is SGHRS, CDR2 YFSETQ, per germline. The CDR3 sequence is CASSYGGATNEQFF. The CDR3 bases are TGCGCCAGCAGCTACGGGGGGGCCACCAATGAGCAGTTCTTC.

This clonotype was seen ten or more times. The chain couples TRBV19 to TRBJ2-1; 8 bases match TRBD2. V lost 8 bases to trimming and J lost 7 bases; unmatched junction nucleotides: 13. The germline V gene has CDR1 LNHDA and CDR2 SQIVND (reference sequence). The CDR3 runs 15 residues. CDR3 nucleotides: TGTGCCAGTCGGGGGGGTGTAAAAAGGTTGAATGAGCAGTTCTTC. It is translated as CASRGGVKRLNEQFF. The full variable domain, rest sourced from reference TRBV19 and TRBJ2-1, is DGGITQSPKYLFRKEGQNVTLSCEQNLNHDAMYWYRQDPGQGLRLIYYSQIVNDFQKGDIAEGYSVSREKKESFPLTVTSAQKNPTAFYLCASRGGVKRLNEQFFGPGTRLTVL.

Many counts were recorded for this clonotype. V usage is TRBV20-1 and J usage is TRBJ2-5, with a possible D match to TRBD1 (5 bases). The CDR3 is 12 amino acids. CDR1 is DFQATT and CDR2 is SNEGSKA in the germline V gene (reference sequence). Between the trimmed V and J ends, which lost 2 bases and 1 base, there was a span of 5 bases. In DNA, the CDR3 is TGCAGTGCTAGAAGGGGCCAAGAGACCCAGTACTTC. Its protein product is CSARRGQETQYF.

This chain connects TRBV4-1 to TRBJ1-3, with D possibly TRBD1 on 6 matching bases. The germline V and J ends were trimmed by 4 bases and 8 bases, with 18 bases remaining between them. The CDR3 consists of 15 residues. Germline V CDR1 and CDR2: MGHRA, YSYEKL. DNA for the CDR3: TGCGCCAGCAGCCCCTGGTCCACGGGACACTACACCATATATTTT. Its protein product is CASSPWSTGHYTIYF.

This clonotype was observed at least ten times. The rearrangement links TRBV9 to TRBJ1-2; D may be TRBD1 (5 bases). The germline CDR1 and CDR2 sequences are SGDLS and YYNGEE. The CDR3 has 13 amino acids. Trimming cost V 2 bases and J 2 bases, with 7 bases left between them. CDR3 sequence reads: CASSVGGNYGYTF. The DNA of the CDR3 is TGTGCCAGCAGCGTCGGGGGGAACTATGGCTACACCTTC.

In its sample, this clonotype was seen many times. The CDR3 loop reads CSASRPPGLINYGYTF. The CDR3 bases are TGCAGTGCCAGCAGACCCCCGGGACTAATTAACTATGGCTACACCTTC. The chain joins TRBV20-1 to TRBJ1-2, with D perhaps TRBD1 (5 bases). Per the germline V gene, CDR1 is DFQATT and CDR2 is SNEGSKA (reference sequence). Trimming took 6 bases from V and 1 from J, leaving 21 bases between them. The CDR3 covers 16 residues.

This clonotype was counted at least ten times. The V call is TRBV7-2, the J call TRBJ2-3; no definite D call. CDR3 length: 13 residues. Germline CDR1 is SGHTA and CDR2 is FQGNSA. CDR3 sequence reads: CAMRDRRTDTQYF. The CDR3 DNA sequence: TGTGCTATGCGAGACCGTCGCACAGATACGCAGTATTTT. Together with reference TRBV7-2 and TRBJ2-3, the CDR3 gives the full variable domain: GAGVSQSPSNKVTEKGKDVELRCDPISGHTALYWYRQSLGQGLEFLIYFQGNSAPDKSGLPSDRFSAERTGGSVSTLTIQRTQQEDSAVYLCAMRDRRTDTQYFGPGTRLTVL.

This rearrangement joins TRBV2 to TRBJ1-2; TRBD1 aligns across 9 bases. Trimming at V came to 9 bases and at J to 6 bases, leaving 11 bases not matched to a gene. CDR1 is SNHLY and CDR2 is FYNNEI in the germline V gene. The CDR3 spans 14 residues. CDR3 sequence (DNA): TGTGCCAGAGTACAGGGGGCGCAAATCCATGGCTACACCTTC. Residues: CARVQGAQIHGYTF.